Presented here are 26 T cell receptor beta chains from one specimen sequenced in a study of radiotherapy plus CTLA-4 blockade in lung cancer. TCRdb's copy holds only in-frame clones and misses some; the assay was immunoSEQ multiplex PCR. This table has some 30,000 clones, around 80% appearing once. This material consisted of peripheral blood, taken from a patient treated with radiotherapy plus ipilimumab. The receptors derive from a human donor with non-small cell lung cancer that progressed on radiotherapy plus ipilimumab.

The chain joins TRBV6-5 to TRBJ2-2; D unclear. The V end lost 0 bases, the J end lost 7 bases, and 6 bases lay between the germline ends. The CDR3 spans 13 residues. From germline, CDR1 is MNHEY and CDR2 SVGAGI. In nucleotides, the CDR3 is TGTGCCAGCAGTTACTCCGGGCTCGGGGAGCTGTTTTTT. Translation: CASSYSGLGELFF.

The chain uses TRBV5-4 and TRBJ1-3; perhaps TRBD1 as D (5 bases). The CDR3 has 14 amino acids. Per germline, CDR1 SGHNT and CDR2 YYREEE (reference sequence). V lost 1 base and J lost 3, with 8 bases in between. CDR3 region: CASSLTGGGNTIYF. CDR3 nucleotide sequence: TGTGCCAGCAGCTTGACAGGAGGTGGAAACACCATATATTTT.

This clone occurred a few times. CDR3 region: CASSLGQGNDEQYF. Written as DNA, the CDR3 is TGCGCCAGCAGCTTGGGACAGGGGAACGACGAGCAGTACTTC. V and J are TRBV5-1 and TRBJ2-7; 8 bases align to TRBD1. After removal of 0 bases from V and 5 bases from J, the junction contained 4 bases not matched to a gene. The CDR3 extends over 14 amino acids. Germline lookup yields CDR1 SGHRS and CDR2 YFSETQ.

The CDR3 bases are TGTGCCAGCAGCCGGGACAGGGGAGGGAATGAGCAGTTCTTC. Translation: CASSRDRGGNEQFF. The chain links TRBV7-3 to TRBJ2-1, with 10 bases fitting TRBD1. The CDR3 covers 14 residues. CDR1 and CDR2 (germline): SGHTA, FQGTGA. The trim removed 5 bases at V and 7 bases at J, leaving 5 bases unmatched.

This rearrangement joins TRBV28 to TRBJ2-7; 7 positions agree with TRBD2. CDR1 is MDHEN, CDR2 SYDVKM, per germline. Losses at the gene ends were 2 bases for V and 1 base for J; bases not matched to a gene: 5. This CDR3 is built from 15 residues. The DNA for the CDR3 is TGTGCCAGCAGTTTACGCGGGAGCCTATCCTACGAGCAGTACTTC. Protein product: CASSLRGSLSYEQYF.

V gene TRBV5-4 combines with J gene TRBJ2-1; 7 nucleotides line up with TRBD2. Trimming removed 4 bases from V and 7 bases from J; junction bases left unmatched: 8. The germline CDR1 and CDR2 sequences are SGHNT and YYREEE (reference sequence). The CDR3 has 14 amino acids. Here the CDR3 reads CASSPPGGGNEQFF. DNA of the CDR3: TGTGCCAGCAGCCCCCCGGGCGGGGGAAATGAGCAGTTCTTC. The entire variable domain, with the rest obtained from reference TRBV5-4 and TRBJ2-1, is as follows: ETGVTQSPTHLIKTRGQQVTLRCSSQSGHNTVSWYQQALGQGPQFIFQYYREEENGRGNFPPRFSGLQFPNYSSELNVNALELDDSALYLCASSPPGGGNEQFFGPGTRLTVL.

This clone appeared a few times. The J gene is TRBJ1-1, the V gene TRBV7-3; 7 positions match TRBD1. Germline V CDR1 and CDR2: SGHTA, FQGTGA. The J segment lost 5 bases and the V segment lost 4 bases, leaving 1 base of the junction unmatched. CDR3 length: 12 residues. CDR3 protein: CASSSTGTEAFF. The CDR3 DNA follows: TGTGCCAGCAGCTCGACAGGGACTGAAGCTTTCTTT.

The CDR3 reads CASSRSTTGGIGYTF. The CDR3 DNA is TGCGCCAGCAGTCGTAGCACGACAGGGGGCATTGGCTACACCTTC. V gene TRBV5-1 combines with J gene TRBJ1-2; 10 bases are shared with TRBD1. The ends lost 5 bases at V and 7 bases at J; junction bases unmatched: 11. The CDR3 is made up of 15 amino acids. Germline loops: CDR1 SGHRS, CDR2 YFSETQ.

This clone was seen once. The chain employs TRBV4-2 and TRBJ2-2; D call uncertain. This CDR3 is built from 15 residues. Germline lookup yields CDR1 LGHNA and CDR2 YNFKEQ. V was cut by 3 bases and J by 2 bases, with 10 bases left in between. The CDR3 spells CASSQGSVNTGELFF. CDR3 bases: TGTGCCAGCAGCCAGGGGTCAGTCAACACCGGGGAGCTGTTTTTT.

The V call is TRBV5-5, the J call TRBJ1-2; TRBD1 is a possible D gene (5 bases). Trimming took 0 bases from V and 7 from J, leaving 13 bases between them. The CDR3 covers 14 residues. Germline CDR1 and CDR2: SGHKS and YYEKEE (reference sequence). CDR3 region: CASSLAEGAVGYTF. In nucleotides, the CDR3 is TGTGCCAGCAGCTTGGCCGAAGGGGCGGTTGGCTACACCTTC.

The rearrangement links TRBV29-1 to TRBJ1-3; unclear D gene. This CDR3 spans 14 amino acids. Germline V gene sequence: CDR1 SQVTM, CDR2 ANQGSEA. V was pared by 4 bases and J by 4 bases, with 14 bases between. This chain's CDR3 is CSVVPVGRGNTIYF. CDR3 nucleotide sequence: TGCAGCGTTGTACCGGTGGGGAGAGGAAACACCATATATTTT.

The genes are TRBV2 and TRBJ1-5, with D possibly matching TRBD1 (6 bases). The CDR3 covers 15 residues. Germline V gene data show CDR1 as SNHLY and CDR2 as FYNNEI. Trimming took 7 bases from V and 5 from J, leaving 18 bases between them. The CDR3: CASTRRRGIDQPQHF. The DNA for the CDR3 is TGTGCCAGCACTCGAAGGAGGGGGATCGATCAGCCCCAGCATTTT.

This clone was found once. The chain carries TRBV5-1 and TRBJ2-1, with D unclear. Trimming pared 1 base from V and 5 bases from J, leaving 7 bases between. The germline CDR1 and CDR2 sequences are SGHRS and YFSETQ. The CDR3 contains 13 residues. CDR3 nucleotide sequence: TGCGCCAGCAGCTTGCCGATTAACAATGAGCAGTTCTTC. It translates to CASSLPINNEQFF.

The J gene is TRBJ2-1, the V gene TRBV19, with 7 bases fitting TRBD2. V was pared by 9 bases and J by 10 bases, with 9 bases of the junction left unmatched. The CDR3 consists of 12 residues. Germline CDR1 is LNHDA and CDR2 is SQIVND (reference sequence). CDR3: CASQSLAQEQFF. The CDR3 nucleotides read TGTGCCAGCCAATCACTAGCGCAGGAGCAGTTCTTC.

J is TRBJ1-4 and V is TRBV7-2; D possibly corresponds to TRBD1 (6 bases). Germline values: CDR1 SGHTA, CDR2 FQGNSA. The CDR3 spans 15 residues. V was clipped by 5 bases and J by 7 bases, with 17 bases between them. CDR3 nucleotides: TGTGCCAGCAGCCCGCCCCGGGGGCGGAGTGAAAAACTGTTTTTT. It translates to CASSPPRGRSEKLFF.

The chain carries TRBV5-1 and TRBJ1-1, with a possible D match to TRBD1 (5 bases). V lost 0 bases and J lost 1, with 16 bases in between. Germline loops: CDR1 SGHRS, CDR2 YFSETQ. The CDR3 loop spans 17 amino acids. The CDR3 sequence: CASSLGFGAATNTEAFF. CDR3 coding DNA: TGCGCCAGCAGCTTGGGGTTTGGGGCCGCGACGAACACTGAAGCTTTCTTT.

The V call is TRBV4-1, the J call TRBJ1-3, with 9 bases identical to TRBD1. Germline V CDR1 and CDR2: MGHRA, YSYEKL. The CDR3 totals 17 residues. Losses at the gene ends were 0 bases for V and 5 bases for J; bases not matched to a gene: 8. The CDR3 reads CASSQEWWGQGRNTIYF. CDR3 DNA: TGCGCCAGCAGCCAAGAATGGTGGGGACAGGGAAGAAACACCATATATTTT.

The V gene is TRBV27, the J gene TRBJ2-1; the D is unclear. V lost 6 bases and J lost 0, with 12 bases in between. Per germline, CDR1 MNHEY and CDR2 SMNVEV (reference sequence). This CDR3 is 15 amino acids long. The CDR3 is CASSRHQSSYNEQFF. In DNA, the CDR3 is TGTGCCAGCAGCCGCCATCAAAGCTCCTACAATGAGCAGTTCTTC.

As DNA, the CDR3 is TGCGCCAGCAGCTTCGTAGTGGGTGCCGGCACAGAAAAGGGAGAGCAGTACTTC. This sequence encodes CASSFVVGAGTEKGEQYF. The chain links TRBV5-1 to TRBJ2-7; D not certain. The germline gives CDR1 SGHRS, CDR2 YFSETQ. V lost 2 bases and J lost 7, with 28 bases in between. There are 18 residues in the CDR3. Combining the CDR3 with reference TRBV5-1 and TRBJ2-7 gives the whole variable domain KAGVTQTPRYLIKTRGQQVTLSCSPISGHRSVSWYQQTPGQGLQFLFEYFSETQRNKGNFPGRFSGRQFSNSRSEMNVSTLELGDSALYLCASSFVVGAGTEKGEQYFGPGTRLTVT.

This clone occurred a few times. The chain couples TRBV6-1 to TRBJ1-2; D uncertain. Germline CDR1 is MNHNS and CDR2 is SASEGT. V lost 2 bases and J 4 bases, leaving 8 bases between the germline ends. The CDR3 has 13 residues. The CDR3 nucleotides read TGTGCCAGCAGTGAATACAGCACCTATGGCTACACCTTC. It translates to CASSEYSTYGYTF.

This clone was seen only once. This chain connects TRBV7-9 to TRBJ1-1; D is unclear. Trimming took 2 bases from V and 3 from J, leaving 10 bases between them. The CDR3 loop spans 14 amino acids. Germline V CDR1 and CDR2: SEHNR, FQNEAQ (reference sequence). The CDR3 sequence: CASSLSWTDTEAFF. The CDR3 nucleotides are TGTGCCAGCAGCTTATCCTGGACGGACACTGAAGCTTTCTTT.

Comments on this clone: This sample also contains other DNA sequences that code for the same CDR3. This chain links TRBV5-1 with TRBJ2-3; D is ambiguous. The V gene's germline CDR1 is SGHRS and CDR2 YFSETQ. The CDR3 extends over 14 amino acids. Trimming removed 0 bases at V and 2 bases at J, with 7 bases between. Here the CDR3 reads CASSLGDSTDTQYF. CDR3 DNA: TGCGCCAGCAGCTTGGGCGACTCCACAGATACGCAGTATTTT.

The CDR3 is CASSILDTGELFF. The DNA for the CDR3 is TGCGCCAGCAGCATCCTAGATACCGGGGAGCTGTTTTTT. The chain couples TRBV5-1 to TRBJ2-2; D unresolved. Per germline, CDR1 SGHRS and CDR2 YFSETQ. This CDR3 region has 13 residues. V was trimmed by 4 bases and J by 5 bases, leaving 9 bases between them.

This clone is a singleton in its sample. The chain carries TRBV9 and TRBJ2-2; the D is unclear. Germline V gene sequence: CDR1 SGDLS, CDR2 YYNGEE. Trimming took 0 bases from V and 5 from J, leaving 11 bases between them. The CDR3 extends over 15 amino acids. CDR3 in DNA: TGTGCCAGCAGCGTAGCGCGCCCGGGTACCGGGGAGCTGTTTTTT. This encodes CASSVARPGTGELFF.

The sample holds one count of this clone. The chain has TRBV11-3 and TRBJ2-5, with 13 bases aligning to TRBD2. From germline, CDR1 is SGHNT and CDR2 YENEEA. The trim removed 3 bases at V and 1 base at J, leaving 5 bases unmatched. The CDR3 extends over 17 amino acids. Here the CDR3 reads CASSFVGLAGAQETQYF. Written as DNA, the CDR3 is TGTGCCAGCAGCTTCGTAGGACTAGCGGGAGCCCAAGAGACCCAGTACTTC.

This rearrangement joins TRBV5-1 to TRBJ2-3, with D hard to call. Trimming shortened V by 5 bases and J by 0 bases, and 13 bases separated the two germline ends. Looked up from germline, CDR1 is SGHRS and CDR2 is YFSETQ. The CDR3 sequence is 15 residues long. CDR3 sequence reads: CASSHGRPSTDTQYF. The CDR3 bases are TGCGCCAGCAGTCACGGGCGGCCTAGCACAGATACGCAGTATTTT.